This passage covers 26 T cell receptor beta chains from one sample sequenced in a study of type 1 and type 2 diabetes patients. Genomic DNA was the PCR template. The TCR beta CDR3 region was amplified using 30 forward and 13 reverse primers. Via MiXCR, TCRdb re-called the multiplex PCR reads, giving one row per CDR3 protein. The sample has 250,000 to 300,000 distinct CDR3 sequences, roughly 44% seen once. The sample was peripheral blood mononuclear cells (PBMCs). The receptors come from a man in his late teens or twenties with type 2 diabetes.

The gene calls are TRBV4-2 and TRBJ1-3; TRBD1 is a possible D gene (5 bases). CDR3 length equals 14 residues. The germline V gene has CDR1 LGHNA and CDR2 YNFKEQ. Trimming removed 4 bases from V and 7 bases from J, with 14 bases in between. CDR3 in amino acids: CASSPGPGGNTIYF. The CDR3 DNA sequence: TGTGCCAGCAGCCCGGGACCGGGGGGGAACACCATATATTTT.

This chain uses TRBV19 with TRBJ2-7; D is tentatively TRBD1 or TRBD2 (5 bases each). Trimming took 10 bases from V and 0 from J, leaving 16 bases between them. Per germline, CDR1 LNHDA and CDR2 SQIVND (reference sequence). The CDR3 is 14 amino acids. The CDR3 nucleotides are TGTGCCAAGAGACCGGGACCCGGCTCCTACGAGCAGTACTTC. This gives the protein CAKRPGPGSYEQYF.

The gene calls are TRBV7-2 and TRBJ2-5, with no clear D. V was pared by 5 bases and J by 11 bases, with 18 bases between. The CDR3 has 13 amino acids. Germline V gives CDR1 SGHTA, CDR2 FQGNSA. CDR3 sequence: CASSPYQFDEQYF. As DNA, the CDR3 is TGTGCCAGCAGCCCCTACCAGTTCGATGAGCAGTACTTC. The full variable domain, with the rest looked up from reference TRBV7-2 and TRBJ2-5, is GAGVSQSPSNKVTEKGKDVELRCDPISGHTALYWYRQSLGQGLEFLIYFQGNSAPDKSGLPSDRFSAERTGGSVSTLTIQRTQQEDSAVYLCASSPYQFDEQYFGPGTRLLVL.

This clonotype was seen only a few times. The chain uses TRBV12-3 or TRBV12-4 and TRBJ2-3; D is uncertain. Trimming shortened V by 3 bases and J by 2 bases, and 6 bases separated the two germline ends. The CDR3 covers 13 residues. The CDR3 nucleotides are TGTGCCAGCAGTTTTCAGTACACAGATACGCAGTATTTT. Translated, it gives CASSFQYTDTQYF.

CDR3 loop: CASSQTQRGAGETQYF. The DNA for the CDR3 is TGCGCCAGCAGCCAGACACAGAGAGGGGCTGGGGAGACCCAGTACTTC. This chain joins TRBV4-3 and TRBJ2-5; tentatively, D is TRBD1 or TRBD2 (5 bases each). V lost 3 bases, J lost 5 bases, and 19 bases lay in between. Germline CDR1 is LGHNA and CDR2 is YSLEER. CDR3 size: 16 residues.

This clonotype appeared a few times. V gene TRBV7-8 combines with J gene TRBJ1-1, with 7 nucleotides matching TRBD1. The CDR3 has 14 residues. Germline values: CDR1 SGHVS, CDR2 FQNEAQ. Trimming removed 6 bases from V and 0 bases from J; junction bases left unmatched: 4. CDR3 residues: CASSETGLNTEAFF. The CDR3 coding sequence is TGTGCCAGCAGTGAGACAGGGTTGAACACTGAAGCTTTCTTT. Supplemented by reference TRBV7-8 and TRBJ1-1, the full variable domain reads GAGVSQSPRYKVAKRGQDVALRCDPISGHVSLFWYQQALGQGPEFLTYFQNEAQLDKSGLPSDRFFAERPEGSVSTLKIQRTQQEDSAVYLCASSETGLNTEAFFGQGTRLTVV.

V is TRBV28 and J is TRBJ1-4; possibly TRBD1 for D (6 bases). V was pared by 5 bases and J by 8 bases, with 18 bases between. This CDR3 is built from 15 residues. Germline V gene data show CDR1 as MDHEN and CDR2 as SYDVKM. The CDR3 here is CASSPTGTLGEKLFF. In nucleotides, the CDR3 is TGTGCCAGCAGTCCCACCGGGACACTCGGCGAAAAACTGTTTTTT.

The chain links TRBV6-2 or TRBV6-3 to TRBJ1-1; D unclear. V gave up 0 bases and J gave up 8 bases, with 7 bases separating them. The CDR3 spans 12 residues. Germline V gene sequence: CDR1 MNHEY, CDR2 SVGEGT. The CDR3 protein is CASSYSTVEAFF. The CDR3, as DNA: TGTGCCAGCAGTTACTCGACCGTAGAAGCTTTCTTT.

In this sample, this clonotype turned up a few times. The V and J genes are TRBV14 and TRBJ1-2; possible D gene TRBD1, 5 bases. V was clipped by 3 bases and J by 8 bases, with 16 bases between them. The CDR3 contains 14 residues. CDR1 is SGHDN and CDR2 is FVKESK in the germline V gene. Written as DNA, the CDR3 is TGTGCCAGCAGCCACGGGGGTCCATTTCAAGGCTACACCTTC. Protein product: CASSHGGPFQGYTF.

The chain employs TRBV20-1 and TRBJ2-2, with 7 bases lining up with TRBD2. CDR1 and CDR2 from the germline V gene are DFQATT and SNEGSKA (reference sequence). With 5 bases clipped from V and 6 bases from J, the junction kept 9 bases outside the gene matches. This CDR3 comprises 14 residues. The CDR3 nucleotides read TGCAGTGCTCTCTCTCCGACTAGCTCCGGGGAGCTGTTTTTT. This gives the protein CSALSPTSSGELFF.

The chain has TRBV19 and TRBJ1-2, with D unresolved. The CDR3 is made up of 12 amino acids. Germline loops: CDR1 LNHDA, CDR2 SQIVND (reference sequence). V lost 8 bases and J lost 0, with 7 bases in between. The CDR3 sequence: CASASANYGYTF. The CDR3 nucleotides are TGTGCCAGTGCGTCAGCTAACTATGGCTACACCTTC.

This chain uses TRBV19 with TRBJ1-1, with no clear D. Germline CDR1 is LNHDA and CDR2 is SQIVND (reference sequence). V dropped 3 bases and J dropped 9 bases, with 20 bases sitting between them. CDR3 length: 15 residues. The DNA for the CDR3 is TGTGCCAGTAGTATTAATGCTTCCCCGTGGACTAAAGCTTTCTTT. Translated: CASSINASPWTKAFF. Filled out from reference TRBV19 and TRBJ1-1, the complete variable domain reads DGGITQSPKYLFRKEGQNVTLSCEQNLNHDAMYWYRQDPGQGLRLIYYSQIVNDFQKGDIAEGYSVSREKKESFPLTVTSAQKNPTAFYLCASSINASPWTKAFFGQGTRLTVV.

The rearrangement links TRBV19 to TRBJ2-7, with D tentatively TRBD1 (6 bases). CDR1 is LNHDA, CDR2 SQIVND, per germline (reference sequence). The CDR3 is made up of 13 amino acids. V was pared by 5 bases and J by 6 bases, with 14 bases between. This CDR3 is CASSGKQGSEQYF. The CDR3 nucleotides are TGTGCCAGTAGTGGAAAACAGGGTAGCGAGCAGTACTTC.

This clonotype was recorded only once. The chain recombines TRBV5-5 with TRBJ2-2; 7 positions match TRBD1. Germline values: CDR1 SGHKS, CDR2 YYEKEE (reference sequence). J lost 6 bases, V lost 4 bases, and 12 bases had no gene match. The CDR3 runs 16 residues. CDR3 nucleotides: TGTGCCAGCAGCCGTGGGCAGGGGGATATACCCGGGGAGCTGTTTTTT. Encoded protein: CASSRGQGDIPGELFF.

The rearrangement uses TRBV20-1 and TRBJ1-1; the D is unclear. The germline V gene encodes CDR1 DFQATT and CDR2 SNEGSKA (reference sequence). The V and J ends lost 3 bases and 3 bases respectively, with 11 bases between them. This CDR3 is 13 amino acids long. CDR3 protein: CSARVGPYTEAFF. In nucleotides, the CDR3 is TGCAGTGCTAGGGTAGGGCCGTACACTGAAGCTTTCTTT.

This clonotype showed up just a few times. This chain links TRBV5-1 with TRBJ2-7; TRBD2 might be the D (5 bases). This CDR3 has 12 amino acids. V was shortened by 3 bases and J by 4 bases, with 8 bases between the two germline ends. Germline V gene lookup returns CDR1 SGHRS and CDR2 YFSETQ. The CDR3 DNA follows: TGCGCCAGCAGCTATGGCGGGTACGAGCAGTACTTC. This translates into CASSYGGYEQYF.

This clonotype showed up just once. This chain connects TRBV12-3 or TRBV12-4 to TRBJ2-5; D is undetermined. V was shortened by 3 bases and J by 1 base, with 12 bases between the two germline ends. The CDR3 runs to 15 residues. For the CDR3, the DNA is TGTGCCAGCAGTTTTTGGTCAGACATCCAAGAGACCCAGTACTTC. Encoded protein: CASSFWSDIQETQYF.

The genes are TRBV20-1 and TRBJ2-1; D unclear. The CDR3 totals 14 residues. From germline, CDR1 is DFQATT and CDR2 SNEGSKA (reference sequence). Trimming removed 2 bases from V and 7 bases from J, with 15 bases in between. As DNA, the CDR3 is TGCAGTGCTAGATCCCGGAGCTCGGTTAATGAGCAGTTCTTC. Amino acids: CSARSRSSVNEQFF.

The chain joins TRBV2 to TRBJ2-7; no definite D call. The germline gives CDR1 SNHLY, CDR2 FYNNEI. The V end lost 2 bases, the J end lost 2 bases, and 10 bases lay between the germline ends. The CDR3 consists of 14 residues. Here the CDR3 reads CASSERLSAYEQYF. The CDR3 bases are TGTGCCAGCAGTGAAAGGTTAAGTGCCTACGAGCAGTACTTC. The whole variable domain, filled in from reference TRBV2 and TRBJ2-7, reads EPEVTQTPSHQVTQMGQEVILRCVPISNHLYFYWYRQILGQKVEFLVSFYNNEISEKSEIFDDQFSVERPDGSNFTLKIRSTKLEDSAMYFCASSERLSAYEQYFGPGTRLTVT.

The chain joins TRBV4-1 to TRBJ2-3; D tentatively fits TRBD1 or TRBD2 (5 bases each). Trimming pared 3 bases from V and 2 bases from J, leaving 12 bases between. Germline V gives CDR1 MGHRA, CDR2 YSYEKL. The CDR3 has 15 residues. CDR3 loop: CASSQPGALTDTQYF. The DNA of the CDR3 is TGCGCCAGCAGCCAGCCCGGGGCCCTCACAGATACGCAGTATTTT.

The chain carries TRBV28 and TRBJ2-7; D may be TRBD2 (5 bases). Trimming removed 2 bases from V and 5 bases from J, with 22 bases in between. Germline V CDR1 and CDR2: MDHEN, SYDVKM. The CDR3 is 17 amino acids. The CDR3 DNA reads TGTGCCAGCAGTTTAGGACTCTCCGAAGTTGACGGCGACGAGCAGTACTTC. Translated, it gives CASSLGLSEVDGDEQYF.

This chain uses TRBV6-2 or TRBV6-3 with TRBJ2-3; D is possibly TRBD2 (6 bases). Germline V CDR1 and CDR2: MNHEY, SVGEGT. The CDR3 spans 13 residues. V dropped 6 bases and J dropped 0 bases, with 7 bases sitting between them. The CDR3 DNA reads TGTGCCAGCAGGGACTATAGCACAGATACGCAGTATTTT. This gives the protein CASRDYSTDTQYF.

J is TRBJ2-5 and V is TRBV7-2; either TRBD1 or TRBD2 may fit D (6 bases each). Trimming removed 3 bases from V and 3 bases from J, with 11 bases in between. The germline CDR1 and CDR2 sequences are SGHTA and FQGNSA. The CDR3 loop spans 14 amino acids. CDR3: CASSFVGGKETQYF. The DNA for the CDR3 is TGTGCCAGCAGCTTTGTAGGGGGGAAAGAGACCCAGTACTTC.

With regard to this clonotype: This clone may be a read error of a much larger clone one base away. The chain carries TRBV10-2 and TRBJ1-1; a possible D gene is TRBD1 (6 bases). This CDR3 contains 14 residues. Trimming left V 6 bases short and J 4 bases short, with 15 bases between. The germline V gene has CDR1 WSHSY and CDR2 SAAADI. The CDR3 spells CASSGTGSGTEAFF. In DNA, the CDR3 is TGCGCCAGCAGCGGAACAGGGTCTGGCACTGAAGCTTTCTTT.

The chain couples TRBV6-4 to TRBJ2-7; 9 positions agree with TRBD2. The CDR3 loop spans 16 amino acids. CDR1 MRHNA and CDR2 SNTAGT come from the germline V gene. Losses at the gene ends were 3 bases for V and 1 base for J; bases not matched to a gene: 7. The CDR3: CASSEIAGAGSYEQYF. The CDR3 DNA reads as TGTGCCAGCAGTGAAATAGCGGGAGCCGGTTCCTACGAGCAGTACTTC.

V is TRBV30 and J is TRBJ2-7; the D call may be TRBD1 or TRBD2 (5 bases each). Trimming took 0 bases from V and 5 from J, leaving 14 bases between them. This CDR3 contains 14 residues. CDR1 and CDR2 from the germline V gene are GTSNPN and SVGIG (reference sequence). The CDR3 region has the DNA TGTGCCTGGAGTGTATCGGGACCCTGGGACGAGCAGTACTTC. The encoded protein is CAWSVSGPWDEQYF.